What follows are 26 T cell receptor beta chains derived from one specimen sequenced in a study of blood T cell repertoires in COVID-19. The assay was immunoSEQ multiplex PCR, and TCRdb's table has in-frame clones only and misses some. The table lists some 240,000 clones, roughly 84% of them singletons. The sequenced sample was PBMCs or T cells enriched from blood (not recorded which). The receptors derive from a woman aged 45-59 years who had been exposed to COVID-19.

This chain uses TRBV19 with TRBJ1-1; the D gene is possibly TRBD1 (5 bases). Germline CDR1 and CDR2: LNHDA and SQIVND (reference sequence). The CDR3 has 18 residues. The V gene lost 5 bases and the J gene lost 0 bases, with 22 bases spanning the gap. CDR3: CASSFATDGRRMNTEAFF. CDR3 bases: TGTGCCAGTAGTTTCGCGACAGACGGAAGAAGAATGAACACTGAAGCTTTCTTT.

The chain has TRBV30 and TRBJ2-2, with no clear D. CDR3 length: 13 amino acids. V lost 5 bases to trimming and J lost 6 bases, with 13 bases between them. The germline CDR1 and CDR2 sequences are GTSNPN and SVGIG (reference sequence). The CDR3 region is CAWEERLPGELFF. CDR3 bases: TGTGCCTGGGAGGAGAGGCTCCCCGGGGAGCTGTTTTTT.

V and J are TRBV6-4 and TRBJ1-6, with a weak D call TRBD1 (5 bases). V lost 3 bases to trimming and J lost 7 bases, with 10 bases between them. CDR3 size: 14 residues. Germline CDR1 is MRHNA and CDR2 is SNTAGT. DNA for the CDR3: TGTGCCAGCAGTGAAGCAGGGCCAAATTCACCCCTCCACTTT. Its translation is CASSEAGPNSPLHF.

The chain is built from TRBV5-6 and TRBJ2-2; D gene ambiguous. V lost 2 bases to trimming and J lost 3 bases, with 5 bases between them. CDR1 and CDR2 (germline): SGHDT, YYEEEE. The CDR3 totals 13 residues. CDR3 bases: TGTGCCAGCAGCTTACGGGACACCGGGGAGCTGTTTTTT. Translated, it gives CASSLRDTGELFF.

The chain recombines TRBV12-3 or TRBV12-4 with TRBJ1-3; D is undetermined. There are 13 residues in the CDR3. V gave up 7 bases and J gave up 4 bases, with 11 bases separating them. The CDR3 region has the DNA TGTGCCAGCACCAGGACGGGGGGAAACACCATATATTTT. Translation: CASTRTGGNTIYF.

The V gene is TRBV7-9, the J gene TRBJ1-2; TRBD1 is a possible D gene (5 bases). Trimming removed 6 bases at V and 0 bases at J, with 11 bases between. Germline lookup yields CDR1 SEHNR and CDR2 FQNEAQ (reference sequence). CDR3 length: 14 amino acids. CDR3 DNA: TGTGCCAGCAGTCCAGACAGTTCTAACTATGGCTACACCTTC. Its protein is CASSPDSSNYGYTF.

This clone showed up just once. This clone may be a read error of a much larger clone one base away. V is TRBV5-1 and J is TRBJ1-2, with 7 bases matching TRBD1. The CDR3 runs to 13 residues. CDR1 is SGHRS, CDR2 YFSETQ, per germline. The chain's CDR3 is CTSSPGQSEGYTF. The CDR3, as DNA: TGCACCAGCAGCCCGGGACAGAGCGAGGGCTACACCTTC.

The chain combines TRBV10-3 with TRBJ2-7; D is uncertain. CDR1 is ENHRY, CDR2 SYGVKD, per germline. The CDR3 loop spans 12 amino acids. The V end lost 3 bases, the J end lost 0 bases, and 3 bases lay between the germline ends. DNA of the CDR3: TGTGCCATCAGTGACGGCTCCTACGAGCAGTACTTC. This codes for CAISDGSYEQYF.

The chain recombines TRBV9 with TRBJ2-5; unclear D gene. The ends were cut back, 0 bases at V and 6 bases at J, with 18 bases in the middle. The CDR3 is 16 residues long. Germline CDR1 is SGDLS and CDR2 is YYNGEE. The CDR3 sequence: CASSVATSNRRQTQYF. The CDR3, as DNA: TGTGCCAGCAGCGTAGCTACGTCGAACAGAAGGCAGACCCAGTACTTC. The full variable domain, completed using reference TRBV9 and TRBJ2-5, is DSGVTQTPKHLITATGQRVTLRCSPRSGDLSVYWYQQSLDQGLQFLIQYYNGEERAKGNILERFSAQQFPDLHSELNLSSLELGDSALYFCASSVATSNRRQTQYFGPGTRLLVL.

The chain uses TRBV6-5 and TRBJ1-6; a possible D gene is TRBD1 (6 bases). The germline gives CDR1 MNHEY, CDR2 SVGAGI. Trimming left V 6 bases short and J 10 bases short, with 13 bases between. This CDR3 is 13 amino acids long. This chain's CDR3 is CASRAGGGSPLHF. The CDR3 DNA sequence: TGTGCCAGCAGAGCTGGGGGCGGGTCACCCCTCCACTTT.

The chain joins TRBV12-3 or TRBV12-4 to TRBJ1-2; D is perhaps TRBD1 (6 bases). The CDR3 is 12 residues long. The V gene lost 5 bases and the J gene lost 6 bases, with 10 bases spanning the gap. DNA for the CDR3: TGTGCCAGCAGTCTCAGGGGACATGGCTACACCTTC. Translating gives CASSLRGHGYTF.

This chain uses TRBV5-1 with TRBJ1-2, with TRBD1 matching 8 bases. Germline V gives CDR1 SGHRS, CDR2 YFSETQ. V was clipped by 3 bases and J by 2 bases; unmatched bases: 18. This CDR3 is 19 amino acids long. The CDR3 region is CASSSPEGQVGRKNYGYTF. CDR3 bases: TGCGCCAGCAGCTCGCCCGAGGGACAGGTCGGGAGAAAAAACTATGGCTACACCTTC.

The chain recombines TRBV10-3 with TRBJ1-1; D may be TRBD1 (6 bases). The CDR3 totals 16 residues. Trimming removed 0 bases from V and 1 base from J, with 12 bases in between. Germline values: CDR1 ENHRY, CDR2 SYGVKD. For the CDR3, the DNA is TGTGCCATCAGTGAGTCGTTCAGACAGGCGAACACTGAAGCTTTCTTT. This sequence encodes CAISESFRQANTEAFF.

The chain is built from TRBV12-3 or TRBV12-4 and TRBJ1-1; TRBD1 matches at 7 bases. This CDR3 region has 13 residues. Trimming took 1 base from V and 7 from J; bases not matched to a gene: 3. The CDR3 DNA reads TGTGCCAGCAGTTTAGGCAGGGGGGTTGAAGCTTTCTTT. Translating gives CASSLGRGVEAFF.

This clone was picked up one time. J is TRBJ1-1 and V is TRBV21-1; the tabulated D call, TRBD1, remains unverified against the DNA. TRBV21-1 constitutes a pseudogene. This CDR3 has 17 residues. CDR3 region: CASSKLIIRGRGAEAFF. CDR3 sequence (DNA): TGTGCCAGCAGCAAACTTATCATCAGGGGCCGAGGGGCTGAAGCTTTCTTT.

This clone came up once. The V call is TRBV12-3 or TRBV12-4, the J call TRBJ2-1; D is unclear. This CDR3 contains 11 residues. Trimming shortened V by 6 bases and J by 9 bases, and 9 bases separated the two germline ends. CDR3: CASSPSREQFF. DNA for the CDR3: TGTGCCAGCAGCCCGAGTCGTGAGCAGTTCTTC.

The chain joins TRBV4-2 to TRBJ2-3; D unresolved. Trimming took off 0 bases at V and 1 base at J, with 8 bases between the two ends. This CDR3 comprises 15 residues. CDR1 is LGHNA, CDR2 YNFKEQ, per germline. The CDR3 protein is CASSQERLGTDTQYF. DNA for the CDR3: TGTGCCAGCAGCCAAGAGCGGTTGGGCACAGATACGCAGTATTTT.

This chain links TRBV10-3 with TRBJ1-1; 8 bases are shared with TRBD1. In germline, CDR1 is ENHRY, CDR2 SYGVKD. The CDR3 spans 17 residues. The V segment lost 6 bases and the J segment 1 base; nucleotides outside the gene matches: 13. This CDR3 is CAIREDRAPPGNTEAFF. In nucleotides, the CDR3 is TGTGCCATCAGGGAGGACAGGGCCCCACCCGGGAACACTGAAGCTTTCTTT.

The J gene is TRBJ1-4, the V gene TRBV7-9; possible D gene TRBD1, 6 bases. The germline CDR1 and CDR2 sequences are SEHNR and FQNEAQ (reference sequence). Trimming removed 5 bases from V and 13 bases from J, with 26 bases in between. This CDR3 comprises 16 residues. The CDR3 reads CASSLGFSGTSRGLFF. CDR3 nucleotide sequence: TGTGCCAGCAGCCTAGGGTTCTCCGGGACATCGAGGGGACTGTTTTTT.

This clone was observed once. One junction end disagrees with the germline gene, perhaps due to a read error. This sequence joins TRBV5-1 and TRBJ2-5; 7 bases match TRBD1. The CDR3 has 15 residues. The germline gives CDR1 SGHRS, CDR2 YFSETQ. CDR3 DNA sequence: TGCGCCAACAGCTTGGATACAGGGGAACAAGAGACCCAGTACTTC. Its protein product is CANSLDTGEQETQYF.

V and J are TRBV20-1 and TRBJ2-5, with D unclear. The V end was cut by 3 bases, the J end by 4 bases, with 3 bases between. The CDR3 is 10 amino acids. The V gene's germline CDR1 is DFQATT and CDR2 SNEGSKA (reference sequence). The CDR3 loop is CSASVETQYF. In DNA form, the CDR3 reads TGCAGTGCTAGCGTAGAGACCCAGTACTTC.

This clone was observed a few times. The chain has TRBV7-3 and TRBJ1-1; D is uncertain. Trimming shortened V by 3 bases and J by 6 bases, and 14 bases separated the two germline ends. CDR1 and CDR2 (germline): SGHTA, FQGTGA. The length of the CDR3 is 14 residues. As DNA, the CDR3 is TGTGCCAGCAGCTTTTCGCACAGTTCCCCTGAAGCTTTCTTT. Translating gives CASSFSHSSPEAFF. The variable domain in full, completed from reference TRBV7-3 and TRBJ1-1, reads GAGVSQTPSNKVTEKGKYVELRCDPISGHTALYWYRQSLGQGPEFLIYFQGTGAADDSGLPNDRFFAVRPEGSVSTLKIQRTERGDSAVYLCASSFSHSSPEAFFGQGTRLTVV.

This clone was recorded only once. The chain recombines TRBV19 with TRBJ1-5, with a tentative D call TRBD1 (5 bases). The germline CDR1 and CDR2 sequences are LNHDA and SQIVND (reference sequence). CDR3 length: 14 residues. V shed 3 bases and J shed 4 bases, with 10 bases lying between them. The CDR3 is CASSIDGGNQPQHF. DNA for the CDR3: TGTGCCAGTAGTATTGACGGGGGAAATCAGCCCCAGCATTTT.

The rearrangement uses TRBV7-8 and TRBJ2-5; 7 bases are a match to TRBD1. The V segment lost 3 bases and the J segment 5 bases; nucleotides outside the gene matches: 9. The CDR3 runs to 15 residues. The V gene's germline CDR1 is SGHVS and CDR2 FQNEAQ. The CDR3 nucleotides are TGTGCCAGCAGCTTTGCACAGGGGTTAATTGAGACCCAGTACTTC. Its protein is CASSFAQGLIETQYF.

The rearrangement joins TRBV9 to TRBJ2-7, with D maybe TRBD2 (6 bases). The CDR3 length is 13 residues. The germline CDR1 and CDR2 sequences are SGDLS and YYNGEE. V lost 0 bases to trimming and J lost 7 bases, with 11 bases between them. Here the CDR3 DNA reads TGTGCCAGCAGCGTAGACGGAGGGCTTGAGCAGTACTTC. It codes for CASSVDGGLEQYF.

This sequence joins TRBV9 and TRBJ1-1; D is uncertain. The germline V gene encodes CDR1 SGDLS and CDR2 YYNGEE. V gave up 3 bases and J gave up 0 bases, with 12 bases separating them. This CDR3 region has 15 residues. CDR3 residues: CASSALQTMNTEAFF. The DNA of the CDR3 is TGTGCCAGCAGCGCATTACAGACCATGAACACTGAAGCTTTCTTT.